The TCR beta chain under discussion was sequenced for a study of T cells expressing NK-cell markers. Study details: HCMV seropositivity characterized most of the eight sequenced donors, and seronegativity one.

A word on this clonotype: Antigen: not known.

It was by 5'RACE template switching with UMIs that TCR beta cDNA was made. No DNA is given; TCRdb re-called the 5' RACE reads and lists each CDR3 protein once. This sample's table reports over 100,000 distinct CDR3 sequences. Findings of the study overall: In a handful of donors, dominant NKG2C+ clonotypes were about 1.0-7.0% of CD8+ T cells.

The CDR3 spans 15 residues. Germline CDR1 reads SGHAT; CDR2 reads FQNNGV. Sequencing was performed on blood T cells: a sorted CD56 or NKG2C T cell subset, CD4+ or CD8+ T cells, or bulk PBMC T cells (not recorded which). The chain is built from TRBV11-2 and TRBJ2-1; lacking DNA, the TRBD2 call made by TCRdb goes unchecked. This receptor was identified in a woman aged 18-69 years in good health. The CDR3 sequence is CASSPTSGPYNEQFF.